This record concerns one TCR beta chain sequence. What it recognizes is unknown. With constant-segment primers, 5'RACE yielded cDNA libraries of TCR alpha and TCR beta that carried sample barcodes and UMIs. TCRdb independently ran MiXCR on the 5' RACE reads; one entry per CDR3 protein. The repertoire holds 170,000 or so distinct CDR3 sequences, with about 21% as singletons. The sample comes from a study of T-cell memory formation after mild COVID-19. V lost 5 bases and J lost 6, with 9 bases in between. The germline V gene has CDR1 SEHNR and CDR2 FQNEAQ (reference sequence). CDR3 size: 12 residues. Study results and caveats: Detection of some responders pre-infection suggested pre-existing cross-reactive memory T cells participated. While clones contracting from day 15 to 85 were balanced between CD4 and CD8, later expanders leaned CD4+. CD4+ clones that contracted lay mainly in CM and EM; CD8+ ones lay in EMRA.

The chain recombines TRBV7-9 with TRBJ2-3; D gene ambiguous. This TCR was recovered from an adult woman who had mild COVID-19 (a few samples of this study predate the infection). Cell type and time point are not known. The sample comprised PBMCs or a T cell subset sorted from them (not recorded which). The CDR3 is CASSQIWDTQYF. CDR3 DNA sequence: TGTGCCAGCAGCCAGATCTGGGATACGCAGTATTTT.